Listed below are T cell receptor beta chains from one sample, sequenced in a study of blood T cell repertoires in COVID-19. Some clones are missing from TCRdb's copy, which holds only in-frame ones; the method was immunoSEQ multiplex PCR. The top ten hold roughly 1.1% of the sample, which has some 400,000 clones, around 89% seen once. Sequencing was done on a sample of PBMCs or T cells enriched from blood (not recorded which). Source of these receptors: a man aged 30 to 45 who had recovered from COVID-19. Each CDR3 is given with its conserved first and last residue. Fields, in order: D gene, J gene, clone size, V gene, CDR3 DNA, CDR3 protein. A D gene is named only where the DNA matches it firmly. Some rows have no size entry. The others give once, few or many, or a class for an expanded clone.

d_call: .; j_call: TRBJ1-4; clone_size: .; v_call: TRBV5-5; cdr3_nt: TGTGCCAGCAGCTTGTACGGGAATGAAAAACTGTTTTTT; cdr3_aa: CASSLYGNEKLFF
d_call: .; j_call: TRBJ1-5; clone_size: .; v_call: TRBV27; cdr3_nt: TGTGCCAGCAGTTTAACGGGTCAGCCCCAGCATTTT; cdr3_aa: CASSLTGQPQHF
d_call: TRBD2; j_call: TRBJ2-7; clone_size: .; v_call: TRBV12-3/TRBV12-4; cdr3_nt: TGTGCCAGCAGTTCACTAGCGGCTTACGAGCAGTACTTC; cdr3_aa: CASSSLAAYEQYF
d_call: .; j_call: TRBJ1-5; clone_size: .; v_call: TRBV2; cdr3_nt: TGTGCCAGCAGCGCCCCGGGACGCGGGGTGCAGCCCCAGCATTTT; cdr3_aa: CASSAPGRGVQPQHF
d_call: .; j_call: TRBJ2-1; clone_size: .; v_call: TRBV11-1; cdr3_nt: TGTGCCAGCAGCTTAACGCTGACATACAATGAGCAGTTCTTC; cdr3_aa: CASSLTLTYNEQFF
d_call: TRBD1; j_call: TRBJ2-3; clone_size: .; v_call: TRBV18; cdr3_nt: TGTGCCAGCTCACCAACCCGACAGGGTGCAGATACGCAGTATTTT; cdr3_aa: CASSPTRQGADTQYF
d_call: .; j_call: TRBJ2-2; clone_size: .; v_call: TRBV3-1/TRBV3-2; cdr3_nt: TGTGCCAGCAGCCAAGGGTTTCGTTCTGGGGGCGCAGACACCGGGGAGCTGTTTTTT; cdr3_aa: CASSQGFRSGGADTGELFF
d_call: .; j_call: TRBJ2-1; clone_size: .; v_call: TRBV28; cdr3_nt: TGTGCCAGCAGTTCCTTTGTAGCCCTGATGGATGAGCAGTTCTTC; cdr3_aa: CASSSFVALMDEQFF
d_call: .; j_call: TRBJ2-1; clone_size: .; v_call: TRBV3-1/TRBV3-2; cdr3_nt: TGTGCCAGCAGCACGACTAGTAATGAGCAGTTCTTC; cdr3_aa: CASSTTSNEQFF
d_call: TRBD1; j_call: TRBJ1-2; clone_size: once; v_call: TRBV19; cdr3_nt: TGTGCCAGTAGGCGACAGGGATTAGTGGGAGGCTACACCTTC; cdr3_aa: CASRRQGLVGGYTF
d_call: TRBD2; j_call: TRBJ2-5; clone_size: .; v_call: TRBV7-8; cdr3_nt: TGTGCCAGCAGCTTAGTAATTGGTTACGCGGGAGAAGAGACCCAGTACTTC; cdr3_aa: CASSLVIGYAGEETQYF
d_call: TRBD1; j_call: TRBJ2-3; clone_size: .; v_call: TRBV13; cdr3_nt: TGTGCCAGCAGCCCTACAGGGGCAGATACGCAGTATTTT; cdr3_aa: CASSPTGADTQYF
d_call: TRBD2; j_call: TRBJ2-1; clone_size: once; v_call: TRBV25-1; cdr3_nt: TGTGCCAGCAGATTTAGCGGGGGCTCCTACAATGAGCAGTTCTTC; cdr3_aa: CASRFSGGSYNEQFF
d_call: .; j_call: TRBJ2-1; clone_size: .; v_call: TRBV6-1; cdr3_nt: TGTGCCAGCAGTGAACGGTACAGGGAAACCTACAATGAGCAGTTCTTC; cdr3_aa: CASSERYRETYNEQFF
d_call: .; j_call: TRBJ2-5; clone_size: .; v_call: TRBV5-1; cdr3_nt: TGCGCCAGCAGCTTCCCTCAAGAGACCCAGTACTTC; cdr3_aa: CASSFPQETQYF
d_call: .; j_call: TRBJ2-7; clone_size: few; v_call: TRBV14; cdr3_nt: TGTGCCAGCAGCCAAGGGGAGAGGGCCGAGCAGTACTTC; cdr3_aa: CASSQGERAEQYF
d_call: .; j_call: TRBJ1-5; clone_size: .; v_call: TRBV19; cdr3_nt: TGTGCCAGTAGTACTGGGACATTAGGGTGGCCCCAGCATTTT; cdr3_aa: CASSTGTLGWPQHF
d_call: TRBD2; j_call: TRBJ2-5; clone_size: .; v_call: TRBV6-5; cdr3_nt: TGTGCCAGCAGCCCCCCGGGGAGGGAGGAGACCCAGTACTTC; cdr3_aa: CASSPPGREETQYF
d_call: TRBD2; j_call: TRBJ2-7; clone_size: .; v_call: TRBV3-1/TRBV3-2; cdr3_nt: TGTGCCAGCAGCCACAAAGTGGTAGCGGGCTACGAGCAGTACTTC; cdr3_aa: CASSHKVVAGYEQYF
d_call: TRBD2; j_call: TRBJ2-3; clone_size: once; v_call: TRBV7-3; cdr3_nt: TGTGCCAGCAGTCCCGGTGGGCTAGCGGACACAGATGCGCAGTATTTT; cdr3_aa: CASSPGGLADTDAQYF
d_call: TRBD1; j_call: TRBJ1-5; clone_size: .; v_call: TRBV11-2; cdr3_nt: TGTGCCAGCAGCACCTCGACAGGGGTCGGTCAGCCCCAGCATTTT; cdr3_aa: CASSTSTGVGQPQHF
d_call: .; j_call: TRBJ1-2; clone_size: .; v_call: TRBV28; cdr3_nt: TGTGCCAGCAGCCGGGTGGGGGGGACCTGGATCTACACCTTC; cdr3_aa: CASSRVGGTWIYTF
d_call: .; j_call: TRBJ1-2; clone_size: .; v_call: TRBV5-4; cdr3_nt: TGTGCCAGCAGCTTGAGTCAGGCCTATGGCTACACCTTC; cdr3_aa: CASSLSQAYGYTF
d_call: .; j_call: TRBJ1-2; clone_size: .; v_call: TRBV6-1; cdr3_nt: TGTGCCAGCAGTGCCCGGGTCGACTATGGCTACACCTTC; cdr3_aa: CASSARVDYGYTF
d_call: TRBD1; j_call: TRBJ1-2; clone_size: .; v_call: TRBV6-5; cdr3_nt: TGTGCCAGCAGTCATGACAGGGTCACTAACTATGGCTACACCTTC; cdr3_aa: CASSHDRVTNYGYTF
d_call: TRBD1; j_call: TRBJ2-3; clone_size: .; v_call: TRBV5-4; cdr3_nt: TGTGCCAGCAGCCCCCGCCGGGACAGAAACACAGATACGCAGTATTTT; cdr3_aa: CASSPRRDRNTDTQYF
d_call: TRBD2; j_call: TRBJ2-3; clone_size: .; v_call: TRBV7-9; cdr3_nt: TGTGCCAGCACCGTTGCGGGAGGCGAGGCAGATACGCAGTATTTT; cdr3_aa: CASTVAGGEADTQYF
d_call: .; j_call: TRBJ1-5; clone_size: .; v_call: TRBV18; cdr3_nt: TGTGCCAGCTCACCAGGGCGACAATCGAATCAGCCCCAGCATTTT; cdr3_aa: CASSPGRQSNQPQHF
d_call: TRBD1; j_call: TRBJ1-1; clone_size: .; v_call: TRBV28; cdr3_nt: TGTGCCAGCCCCCGGGACAGGGGGACTGAAGCTTTCTTT; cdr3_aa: CASPRDRGTEAFF
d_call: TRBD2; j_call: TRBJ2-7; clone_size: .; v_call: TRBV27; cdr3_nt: TGTGCCAGCAGTCCCGGGACTAGAACCTACGAGCAGTACTTC; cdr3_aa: CASSPGTRTYEQYF
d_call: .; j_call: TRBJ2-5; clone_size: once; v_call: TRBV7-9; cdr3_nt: TGTGCCAGCAGCTCAAAAGAGACCCAGTACTTC; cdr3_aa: CASSSKETQYF